Listed here are 5 T cell receptor beta chains from one sample, sequenced in a study of T-cell memory formation after mild COVID-19. TCRdb re-derived calls from the 5' RACE reads in MiXCR, one entry per CDR3 protein. This sample has 300,000 to 400,000 distinct CDR3 sequences; over 20% occur once, and the top ten carry around 12%. Sequencing used PBMCs or a T cell subset sorted from them (not recorded which). The receptor source for this set is an adult woman who had mild COVID-19 (a few samples of this study predate the infection). Cell type and time point are not known.

This clonotype was counted a few times. The genes are TRBV6-1 and TRBJ2-7, with D uncertain. This CDR3 spans 14 amino acids. CDR1 is MNHNS, CDR2 SASEGT, per germline. Trimming took off 10 bases at V and 5 bases at J, with 21 bases between the two ends. For the CDR3, the DNA is TGTGCCACCGAAGGTACTGTGAGGTCCCACGAGCAGTACTTC. This translates into CATEGTVRSHEQYF.

This chain connects TRBV7-9 to TRBJ2-1; no clear D. V was shortened by 1 base and J by 8 bases, with 6 bases between the two germline ends. This CDR3 is 12 amino acids long. Germline CDR1 is SEHNR and CDR2 is FQNEAQ (reference sequence). CDR3 sequence: CASSLGVDEQFF. CDR3 nucleotides: TGTGCCAGCAGCTTAGGGGTGGATGAGCAGTTCTTC.

This clonotype was observed at least ten times. The chain uses TRBV5-5 and TRBJ2-7; D might be TRBD2 (6 bases). V gave up 2 bases and J gave up 6 bases, with 12 bases separating them. Germline loops: CDR1 SGHKS, CDR2 YYEKEE (reference sequence). There are 13 residues in the CDR3. The CDR3 DNA reads as TGTGCCAGCAGCTTCTTTACGGAGGGCGAGCAGTACTTC. Its translation: CASSFFTEGEQYF. Full variable domain (remainder filled in from reference TRBV5-5 and TRBJ2-7): DAGVTQSPTHLIKTRGQQVTLRCSPISGHKSVSWYQQVLGQGPQFIFQYYEKEERGRGNFPDRFSARQFPNYSSELNVNALLLGDSALYLCASSFFTEGEQYFGPGTRLTVT.

There are a few counts of this clonotype. This chain joins TRBV7-9 and TRBJ2-7, with 11 bases that match TRBD2. V lost 5 bases, J lost 3 bases, and 3 bases stayed unmatched. The germline V gene has CDR1 SEHNR and CDR2 FQNEAQ (reference sequence). This CDR3 comprises 14 residues. CDR3 residues: CASSRTSGYYEQYF. The DNA of the CDR3 is TGTGCCAGCAGCAGGACTAGCGGGTACTACGAGCAGTACTTC. Together with reference TRBV7-9 and TRBJ2-7, the CDR3 gives the full variable domain: DTGVSQNPRHKITKRGQNVTFRCDPISEHNRLYWYRQTLGQGPEFLTYFQNEAQLEKSRLLSDRFSAERPKGSFSTLEIQRTEQGDSAMYLCASSRTSGYYEQYFGPGTRLTVT.

The chain employs TRBV5-1 and TRBJ1-5, with TRBD1 matching 8 bases. J lost 2 bases, V lost 4 bases, and 8 bases had no gene match. CDR3 size: 16 residues. CDR1 is SGHRS, CDR2 YFSETQ, per germline. CDR3 region: CASSLGTGGGNQPQHF. The CDR3 DNA is TGCGCCAGCAGCCTAGGGACAGGTGGAGGCAATCAGCCCCAGCATTTT.